The 8 T cell receptor beta chains presented below share a single source sample, sequenced in a study of cytomegalovirus exposure and HLA in healthy donors. This PCR relied on a set of 60 Vbeta primers and 13 Jbeta primers. The method was immunoSEQ multiplex PCR; TCRdb's version includes in-frame clones alone and lacks a portion of them. The sample has 150,000 to 200,000 clones, 10% to 15% seen once. The sample consisted of PBMCs. The receptors shown here come from a man in his fifties in good health and CMV-seropositive.

This clone was seen a few times. The chain uses TRBV5-5 and TRBJ1-2; 7 positions match TRBD1. This CDR3 comprises 14 residues. Germline V gene data show CDR1 as SGHKS and CDR2 as YYEKEE (reference sequence). Trimming cost V 3 bases and J 7 bases; bases outside gene matches: 9. The CDR3, as DNA: TGTGCCAGCAGCTCCCGAGGGGGCTCGAGTGGCTACACCTTC. Amino acid sequence: CASSSRGGSSGYTF.

The chain has TRBV28 and TRBJ1-2; 8 bases agree with TRBD1. V lost 6 bases to trimming and J lost 0 bases; unmatched junction nucleotides: 6. The CDR3 runs to 15 residues. CDR1 and CDR2 from the germline V gene are MDHEN and SYDVKM. The CDR3 is CASSRQGLANYGYTF. Written as DNA, the CDR3 is TGTGCCAGCAGCCGACAGGGGTTAGCTAACTATGGCTACACCTTC.

This clone was seen only a few times. V gene TRBV5-4 combines with J gene TRBJ2-2, with a weak D call TRBD1 (8 bases). Looked up from germline, CDR1 is SGHNT and CDR2 is YYREEE (reference sequence). The CDR3 is 15 residues long. V lost 3 bases to trimming and J lost 7 bases, with 16 bases between them. CDR3 region: CASSSDREGYGELFF. The CDR3 DNA reads as TGTGCCAGCAGCTCGGACAGGGAGGGTTACGGGGAGCTGTTTTTT.

The V gene is TRBV2, the J gene TRBJ1-2, with D hard to call. The V end was cut by 3 bases, the J end by 5 bases, with 7 bases between. The length of the CDR3 is 12 residues. CDR1 and CDR2 (germline): SNHLY, FYNNEI. The CDR3 loop reads CASSDQDYGYTF. CDR3 coding DNA: TGTGCCAGCAGTGACCAGGATTATGGCTACACCTTC.

The V call is TRBV11-1, the J call TRBJ1-1; D unclear. This CDR3 is 14 amino acids long. Trimming took off 4 bases at V and 0 bases at J, with 9 bases between the two ends. Germline CDR1 is SGHAT and CDR2 is FQDESV (reference sequence). The CDR3 DNA sequence: TGTGCCAGCAGCTCAAGGCGGTTGAACACTGAAGCTTTCTTT. Protein sequence: CASSSRRLNTEAFF.

This clone was observed a few times. The V and J genes are TRBV9 and TRBJ2-5; D not certain. The germline V and J ends were trimmed by 4 bases and 1 base, with 5 bases remaining between them. This CDR3 spans 12 amino acids. The V gene's germline CDR1 is SGDLS and CDR2 YYNGEE. In DNA form, the CDR3 reads TGTGCCAGCAGCCCGAGCCAAGAGACCCAGTACTTC. Translated, it gives CASSPSQETQYF.

This clone was recorded a few times. The V and J genes are TRBV5-1 and TRBJ2-5; possibly TRBD2 for D (5 bases). The germline V and J ends were trimmed by 4 bases and 5 bases, with 18 bases remaining between them. Germline V gene lookup returns CDR1 SGHRS and CDR2 YFSETQ. The CDR3 is made up of 15 amino acids. The CDR3: CASSLTGPGKETQYF. The DNA for the CDR3 is TGCGCCAGCAGCCTAACCGGGCCCGGGAAGGAGACCCAGTACTTC.

This chain uses TRBV19 with TRBJ2-3, with 9 bases that match TRBD2. After removal of 6 bases from V and 4 bases from J, the junction contained 11 bases not matched to a gene. Germline CDR1 is LNHDA and CDR2 is SQIVND (reference sequence). The CDR3 runs to 16 residues. The CDR3 spells CASSPLRRGGADTQYF. In DNA, the CDR3 is TGTGCCAGTAGCCCGTTGAGGCGGGGGGGTGCAGATACGCAGTATTTT.